A selection of T cell receptor beta chains follows, all from one sample in a study of T cells in Graves' hyperthyroidism and ophthalmopathy. TCRdb re-analysed the multiplex PCR reads in MiXCR, keeping a single row per CDR3 protein. The sample includes 550,000 to 650,000 distinct CDR3 sequences, 12% to 15% of them seen just once. What was sequenced was blood. The origin of the receptors is a woman in her thirties or forties with Graves' hyperthyroidism. CDR3s include the opening cysteine and the closing phenylalanine or tryptophan. The order of the fields is clone size, V gene, J gene, D gene, CDR3 protein, CDR3 DNA. D genes are given only for firm matches. Rows give clone size only sometimes, using once, few, many, or a class for an expanded clone.

>many|TRBV6-1|TRBJ2-5|NA
CASSSHSPRVQETQYF
TGTGCCAGCAGTTCCCACTCCCCCCGGGTACAAGAGACCCAGTACTTC
>many|TRBV29-1|TRBJ2-3|TRBD2
CSVEASGSDTQYF
TGCAGCGTTGAGGCTAGCGGTTCGGATACGCAGTATTTT
>NA|TRBV28|TRBJ2-1|TRBD2
CASSLGAGVEGIQFF
TGTGCCAGCAGTTTGGGTGCGGGAGTCGAGGGAATTCAGTTCTTC
>NA|TRBV5-1|TRBJ2-5|NA
CASKEGQQETQYF
TGCGCCAGCAAAGAAGGCCAGCAAGAGACCCAGTACTTC
>NA|TRBV27|TRBJ2-7|TRBD2
CASFSIGTSGFYEQYF
TGTGCCAGCTTCTCAATCGGGACTAGCGGATTCTACGAGCAGTACTTC
>few|TRBV24-1|TRBJ2-5|NA
CATSDRDNQETQYF
TGTGCCACCAGTGATCGGGACAACCAAGAGACCCAGTACTTC
>many|TRBV20-1|TRBJ2-5|NA
CSARESSGAQTQYF
TGCAGTGCTAGAGAGTCGTCGGGGGCACAGACCCAGTACTTC
>NA|TRBV20-1|TRBJ2-3|TRBD2
CSGRGLAGVTDTQYF
TGCAGTGGAAGAGGACTAGCGGGAGTAACAGATACGCAGTATTTT
>many|TRBV7-9|TRBJ1-4|NA
CASSLMEVTNEKLFF
TGTGCCAGCAGCTTAATGGAGGTCACTAATGAAAAACTGTTTTTT
>many|TRBV6-1|TRBJ1-6|NA
CASSAPGGYSPLHF
TGTGCCAGCAGTGCCCCGGGGGGGTATTCACCCCTCCACTTT
>few|TRBV2|TRBJ1-4|NA
CASSGEGEKLFF
TGTGCCAGCAGTGGGGAGGGTGAAAAACTGTTTTTT
>few|TRBV10-2|TRBJ2-5|TRBD2
CASSGLAEGPKTQYF
TGCGCCAGCAGTGGACTAGCGGAGGGGCCTAAGACCCAGTACTTC
>many|TRBV28|TRBJ1-2|NA
CASSPPGEDHGYTF
TGTGCCAGCAGTCCACCTGGGGAGGACCATGGCTACACCTTC
>many|TRBV11-2|TRBJ2-4|NA
CASRSPREAKNIQYF
TGTGCCAGCAGATCCCCTAGAGAGGCCAAAAACATTCAGTACTTC
>many|TRBV3-1|TRBJ1-1|TRBD1
CASSSPETGGTEAFF
TGTGCCAGCAGCTCACCCGAGACAGGGGGCACTGAAGCTTTCTTT
>NA|TRBV29-1|TRBJ2-2|NA
CSVGTYNTGELFF
TGCAGCGTTGGGACATACAACACCGGGGAGCTGTTTTTT
>many|TRBV5-1|TRBJ2-1|TRBD2
CASSWEAGGTYNEQFF
TGCGCCAGCAGCTGGGAAGCGGGAGGGACTTACAATGAGCAGTTCTTC
>few|TRBV2|TRBJ2-3|TRBD2
CASRQLAGGPTDTQYF
TGTGCCAGCAGACAACTAGCGGGAGGGCCGACAGATACGCAGTATTTT
>many|TRBV28|TRBJ2-1|TRBD2
CASSRPWTSGMVLDEQFF
TGTGCCAGCAGCCGACCCTGGACTAGCGGGATGGTACTCGATGAGCAGTTCTTC
>NA|TRBV5-5|TRBJ1-2|TRBD1
CASSTGGAGGYGYTF
TGTGCCAGCAGCACTGGCGGTGCAGGGGGCTATGGCTACACCTTC
>many|TRBV4-1|TRBJ2-5|TRBD1
CASSYSGTGAGETQYF
TGCGCCAGCAGCTATAGTGGGACAGGGGCTGGGGAGACCCAGTACTTC
>many|TRBV24-1|TRBJ2-5|TRBD1
CATSDGTGSGETQYF
TGTGCCACCAGTGATGGGACAGGGTCAGGAGAGACCCAGTACTTC
>many|TRBV2|TRBJ2-2|NA
CASSEGRRPGELFF
TGTGCCAGCAGTGAGGGTAGGCGGCCCGGGGAGCTGTTTTTT
>many|TRBV7-9|TRBJ2-5|NA
CASSLSDLRGTQYF
TGTGCCAGCAGCTTGTCCGATCTACGGGGGACCCAGTACTTC
>many|TRBV28|TRBJ2-1|TRBD1
CASRDRGLNEQFF
TGTGCCAGCCGGGACAGGGGGCTCAATGAGCAGTTCTTC
>few|TRBV5-4|TRBJ1-1|NA
CASSLDQQGVAFF
TGTGCCAGCAGCTTGGACCAGCAGGGAGTAGCTTTCTTT
>NA|TRBV11-2|TRBJ2-7|NA
CASSFRGRRVDEQYF
TGTGCCAGCAGCTTTCGGGGACGGAGGGTCGACGAGCAGTACTTC
>many|TRBV24-1|TRBJ2-5|NA
CATSDSRTFETQYF
TGTGCCACCAGTGATAGCAGGACCTTTGAGACCCAGTACTTC
>few|TRBV7-2|TRBJ2-7|NA
CASGRPSGSEQYF
TGTGCCAGCGGCCGCCCCTCCGGGAGCGAGCAGTACTTC
>few|TRBV4-1|TRBJ1-5|NA
CASSPQRDQPQHF
TGCGCCAGCAGCCCCCAGAGAGATCAGCCCCAGCATTTT
>NA|TRBV5-1|TRBJ2-3|TRBD2
CASSSEREETTDTQYF
TGCGCCAGCAGCTCTGAGCGGGAGGAGACCACAGATACGCAGTATTTT
>many|TRBV6-1|TRBJ2-6|NA
CASSEATSGANVLTF
TGTGCCAGCAGTGAAGCGACCTCTGGGGCCAACGTCCTGACTTTC
>many|TRBV7-3|TRBJ2-3|NA
CASSLLGVTDTQYF
TGTGCCAGCAGCTTACTTGGGGTAACAGATACGCAGTATTTT
>many|TRBV28|TRBJ2-3|TRBD2
CASSSGMVDTQYF
TGTGCCAGCAGTAGCGGGATGGTGGATACGCAGTATTTT
>NA|TRBV9|TRBJ2-2|TRBD2
CASSKRGTSPGELFF
TGTGCCAGCAGCAAAAGGGGGACTAGTCCCGGGGAGCTGTTTTTT
>many|TRBV20-1|TRBJ2-1|NA
CSAESRDGNEQFF
TGCAGTGCCGAATCTAGAGACGGCAATGAGCAGTTCTTC
>many|TRBV12-5|TRBJ2-3|NA
CASGDGGRSTDTQYF
TGTGCTAGTGGCGACGGGGGAAGATCCACAGATACGCAGTATTTT
>many|TRBV6-2/TRBV6-3|TRBJ1-1|NA
CASSSEMNTEAFF
TGTGCCAGCAGTTCTGAAATGAACACTGAAGCTTTCTTT
>many|TRBV6-1|TRBJ1-2|NA
CASSLTELANYGYTF
TGTGCCAGCAGTTTGACGGAACTAGCTAACTATGGCTACACCTTC
>many|TRBV28|TRBJ2-2|NA
CASSPRPGSGELFF
TGTGCGAGCAGCCCCCGCCCGGGATCCGGGGAGCTGTTTTTT
>few|TRBV18|TRBJ1-5|NA
CASSPGALSNQPQHF
TGTGCCAGCTCTCCAGGGGCGCTTAGCAATCAGCCCCAGCATTTT
>many|TRBV30|TRBJ2-3|TRBD1
CAWSIGQGPDTQYF
TGTGCCTGGAGTATCGGACAGGGCCCAGATACGCAGTATTTT
>once|TRBV27|TRBJ1-5|NA
CASSLGGTGWENQPQHF
TGTGCCAGCAGTTTAGGAGGAACAGGGTGGGAGAATCAGCCCCAGCATTTT
>many|TRBV30|TRBJ1-1|NA
CAWSSGLHPKTEAFF
TGTGCCTGGAGTTCGGGACTGCACCCGAAGACTGAAGCTTTCTTT
>NA|TRBV4-2|TRBJ2-3|NA
CASSQDQGDSGSTDTQYF
TGTGCCAGCAGCCAAGACCAGGGGGATAGCGGATCAACAGATACGCAGTATTTT
>many|TRBV12-3/TRBV12-4|TRBJ2-2|NA
CASSLAFREVLNTGELFF
TGTGCCAGCAGTTTAGCGTTTAGGGAGGTCCTGAACACCGGGGAGCTGTTTTTT
>NA|TRBV5-1|TRBJ2-1|TRBD2
CASSSGTSIYNEQFF
TGCGCCAGCAGCTCCGGGACTAGCATCTACAATGAGCAGTTCTTC
>many|TRBV11-2|TRBJ1-5|NA
CASSLAGAQPQHF
TGTGCCAGCAGCTTAGCAGGGGCTCAGCCCCAGCATTTT
>NA|TRBV13|TRBJ2-7|NA
CASSLAGLLRVRGYEQYF
TGTGCCAGCAGCTTAGCCGGGTTGTTGCGGGTCAGAGGTTACGAGCAGTACTTC
>NA|TRBV6-2/TRBV6-3|TRBJ1-5|NA
CASSYTPTELYSNQPQHF
TGTGCCAGCAGTTACACCCCGACAGAGCTCTATAGCAATCAGCCCCAGCATTTT
>few|TRBV20-1|TRBJ2-7|NA
CSARDRQGIYEQYF
TGCAGTGCTAGAGATAGGCAGGGGATCTACGAGCAGTACTTC
>many|TRBV3-1|TRBJ2-1|TRBD2
CASSQTTSGPYWEQFF
TGTGCCAGCAGCCAAACAACTAGCGGGCCCTACTGGGAGCAGTTCTTC
>few|TRBV6-1|TRBJ1-2|NA
CASRDIAGGGYGYTF
TGTGCCAGCAGGGACATAGCGGGGGGCGGCTATGGCTACACCTTC
>many|TRBV27|TRBJ2-7|TRBD2
CASRPESGSSSYEQYF
TGTGCCAGCAGACCCGAAAGCGGGAGTAGTTCCTACGAGCAGTACTTC
>many|TRBV30|TRBJ2-3|NA
CAWSGTGNTQYF
TGTGCCTGGAGCGGGACTGGCAATACGCAGTATTTT
>few|TRBV12-3/TRBV12-4|TRBJ1-5|NA
CASSVRTVQPQHF
TGTGCCAGCAGCGTCCGGACAGTGCAGCCCCAGCATTTT
>NA|TRBV10-3|TRBJ2-1|NA
CAISDRVSNEQFF
TGTGCCATCAGTGATAGAGTAAGCAATGAGCAGTTCTTC